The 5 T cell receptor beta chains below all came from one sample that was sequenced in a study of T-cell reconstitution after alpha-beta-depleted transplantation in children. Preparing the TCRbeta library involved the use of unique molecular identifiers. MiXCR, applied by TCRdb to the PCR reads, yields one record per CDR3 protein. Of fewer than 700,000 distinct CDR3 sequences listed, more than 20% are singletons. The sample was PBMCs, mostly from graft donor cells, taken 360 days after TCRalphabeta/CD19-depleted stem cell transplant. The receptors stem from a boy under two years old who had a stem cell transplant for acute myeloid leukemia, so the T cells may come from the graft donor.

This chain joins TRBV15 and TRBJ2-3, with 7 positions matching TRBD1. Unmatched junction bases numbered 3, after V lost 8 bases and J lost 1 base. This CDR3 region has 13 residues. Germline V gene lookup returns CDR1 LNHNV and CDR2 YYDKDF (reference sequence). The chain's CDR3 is CATSGTGTDTQYF. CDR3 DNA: TGTGCCACCTCCGGGACAGGCACAGATACGCAGTATTTT.

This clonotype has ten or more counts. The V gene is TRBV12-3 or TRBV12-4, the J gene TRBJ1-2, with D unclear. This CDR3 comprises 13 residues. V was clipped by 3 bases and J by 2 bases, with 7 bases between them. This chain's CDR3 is CASSFPRNYGYTF. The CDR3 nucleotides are TGTGCCAGCAGTTTTCCGAGGAACTATGGCTACACCTTC.

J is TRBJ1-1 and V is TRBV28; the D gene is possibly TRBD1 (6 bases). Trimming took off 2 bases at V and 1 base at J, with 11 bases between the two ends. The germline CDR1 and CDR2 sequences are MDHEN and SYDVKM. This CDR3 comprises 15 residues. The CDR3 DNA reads TGTGCCAGCAGTTTACCCCCGACAGGGAACACTGAAGCTTTCTTT. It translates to CASSLPPTGNTEAFF.

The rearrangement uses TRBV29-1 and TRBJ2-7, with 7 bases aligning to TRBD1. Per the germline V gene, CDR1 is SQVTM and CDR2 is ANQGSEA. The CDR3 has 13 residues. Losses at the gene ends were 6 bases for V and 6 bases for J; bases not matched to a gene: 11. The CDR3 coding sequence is TGCAGCGTCGAACCCCCCGGGACAGTCGAGCAGTACGTC. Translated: CSVEPPGTVEQYV.

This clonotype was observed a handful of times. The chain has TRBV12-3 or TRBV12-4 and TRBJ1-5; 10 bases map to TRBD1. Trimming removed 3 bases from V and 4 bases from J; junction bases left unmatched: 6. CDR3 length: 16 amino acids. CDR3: CASSLGDRGLNQPQHF. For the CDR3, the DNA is TGTGCCAGCAGTTTGGGGGACAGGGGCTTAAATCAGCCCCAGCATTTT.